The 19 T cell receptor beta chains below were found in one sample sequenced in a study of cytomegalovirus exposure and HLA in healthy donors. The PCR contained 60 Vbeta and 13 Jbeta primers. The repertoire was sequenced with immunoSEQ multiplex PCR; TCRdb's copy has only in-frame clones and lacks some. This repertoire includes approximately 200,000 clones. Sequencing was carried out using PBMCs. The receptors originated from a boy between 10 and 17 years old in good health and CMV-seronegative.

The J gene is TRBJ2-2, the V gene TRBV16; D remains ambiguous. The V gene lost 7 bases and the J gene lost 4 bases, with 7 bases spanning the gap. CDR1 is KGHSY, CDR2 FQNENV, per germline. The CDR3 has 12 residues. For the CDR3, the DNA is TGTGCCAGCACCCTAATCACCGGGGAGCTGTTTTTT. Amino acids: CASTLITGELFF.

This chain connects TRBV7-3 to TRBJ1-2; 10 nucleotides agree with TRBD1. CDR3 length: 14 amino acids. CDR1 and CDR2 from the germline V gene are SGHTA and FQGTGA. V trimming: 5 bases; J trimming: 6 bases; junction bases outside the gene matches: 6. The CDR3 DNA sequence: TGTGCCAGCAGCGTCGGGGGGACAGGGGATGGCTACACCTTC. It yields the protein CASSVGGTGDGYTF.

The rearrangement joins TRBV9 to TRBJ1-1, with D possibly TRBD1 on 5 matching bases. The CDR3 sequence is 12 residues long. The ends were cut back, 4 bases at V and 6 bases at J, with 10 bases in the middle. Germline lookup yields CDR1 SGDLS and CDR2 YYNGEE. CDR3 in amino acids: CASSPTGAEAFF. The CDR3 nucleotides are TGTGCCAGCAGCCCGACGGGGGCTGAAGCTTTCTTT. The full variable domain, its missing parts supplied by reference TRBV9 and TRBJ1-1, is DSGVTQTPKHLITATGQRVTLRCSPRSGDLSVYWYQQSLDQGLQFLIQYYNGEERAKGNILERFSAQQFPDLHSELNLSSLELGDSALYFCASSPTGAEAFFGQGTRLTVV.

The V gene is TRBV7-3, the J gene TRBJ2-1; 13 bases match TRBD2. Germline CDR1 is SGHTA and CDR2 is FQGTGA. J gave up 9 bases and V 7 bases, and 12 bases lay outside the gene matches. The length of the CDR3 is 16 residues. This CDR3 is CASTLLGLAGDGEQFF. The CDR3 region has the DNA TGTGCCAGCACCCTTCTAGGACTAGCGGGGGACGGTGAGCAGTTCTTC.

The rearrangement joins TRBV11-1 to TRBJ1-2; 7 nucleotides agree with TRBD1. Germline CDR1 and CDR2: SGHAT and FQDESV (reference sequence). CDR3 length equals 15 residues. The J segment lost 9 bases and the V segment lost 1 base, leaving 11 bases of the junction unmatched. The DNA for the CDR3 is TGTGCCAGCAGCTTAGACGGGACAGCAGCGGTCAGCTACACCTTC. Amino acids: CASSLDGTAAVSYTF. The full variable domain, completed using reference TRBV11-1 and TRBJ1-2, is EAEVAQSPRYKITEKSQAVAFWCDPISGHATLYWYRQILGQGPELLVQFQDESVVDDSQLPKDRFSAERLKGVDSTLKIQPAELGDSAMYLCASSLDGTAAVSYTFGSGTRLTVV.

The gene calls are TRBV5-1 and TRBJ2-1, with 7 positions matching TRBD2. The CDR3 is made up of 15 amino acids. From germline, CDR1 is SGHRS and CDR2 YFSETQ. Trimming cost V 3 bases and J 8 bases; bases outside gene matches: 11. The CDR3 reads CASSSASGVTYEQFF. In nucleotides, the CDR3 is TGCGCCAGCAGCTCCGCCAGCGGGGTTACTTATGAGCAGTTCTTC. Full variable domain (outside the CDR3, taken from reference TRBV5-1 and TRBJ2-1): KAGVTQTPRYLIKTRGQQVTLSCSPISGHRSVSWYQQTPGQGLQFLFEYFSETQRNKGNFPGRFSGRQFSNSRSEMNVSTLELGDSALYLCASSSASGVTYEQFFGPGTRLTVL.

The rearrangement joins TRBV28 to TRBJ2-7, with D possibly TRBD1 on 5 matching bases. Germline V lookup: CDR1 MDHEN, CDR2 SYDVKM. This CDR3 comprises 15 residues. V was shortened by 4 bases and J by 1 base, with 14 bases between the two germline ends. CDR3 residues: CASSSADRKSYEQYF. The CDR3 bases are TGTGCCAGCAGTTCTGCTGACAGAAAATCCTACGAGCAGTACTTC.

As DNA, the CDR3 is TGTGCCTGGACAGTCTTGGAGCAGTACTTC. Translating it yields CAWTVLEQYF. This rearrangement joins TRBV25-1 to TRBJ2-7, with a tentative D call TRBD1 (6 bases). This CDR3 comprises 10 residues. Germline assignment: CDR1 MGHDK and CDR2 SYGVNS. V lost 11 bases and J lost 7, with 12 bases in between.

This chain uses TRBV29-1 with TRBJ2-3, with 10 bases lining up with TRBD2. The CDR3 sequence is 14 residues long. Trimming at V came to 6 bases and at J to 6 bases, leaving 9 bases not matched to a gene. Germline V gene lookup returns CDR1 SQVTM and CDR2 ANQGSEA. CDR3 coding DNA: TGCAGCGTAAACTCAGCGGGGGGGACGGATACGCAGTATTTT. Protein product: CSVNSAGGTDTQYF.

The rearrangement joins TRBV4-1 to TRBJ1-6; no clear D. Trimming cost V 2 bases and J 5 bases, with 10 bases left between them. The CDR3 has 15 amino acids. Germline V lookup: CDR1 MGHRA, CDR2 YSYEKL. The CDR3 coding sequence is TGCGCCAGCAGCCAATTTCTCGGGGATAATTCACCCCTCCACTTT. Encoded protein: CASSQFLGDNSPLHF.

The rearrangement uses TRBV5-1 and TRBJ2-3; 9 positions agree with TRBD2. V lost 0 bases and J lost 0; bases outside the gene matches: 2. The CDR3 has 16 amino acids. Germline V gene data show CDR1 as SGHRS and CDR2 as YFSETQ. CDR3 region: CASSLATSGSTDTQYF. The CDR3 region has the DNA TGCGCCAGCAGCTTGGCGACTAGCGGAAGCACAGATACGCAGTATTTT.

V and J are TRBV19 and TRBJ1-1, with TRBD1 identical over 9 bases. The CDR3 has 15 amino acids. Germline V CDR1 and CDR2: LNHDA, SQIVND (reference sequence). The J segment lost 2 bases and the V segment lost 3 bases, leaving 4 bases of the junction unmatched. CDR3: CASSMGDRVNTEAFF. CDR3 nucleotides: TGTGCCAGTAGTATGGGGGACAGGGTCAACACTGAAGCTTTCTTT. The whole variable domain, filled in from reference TRBV19 and TRBJ1-1, reads DGGITQSPKYLFRKEGQNVTLSCEQNLNHDAMYWYRQDPGQGLRLIYYSQIVNDFQKGDIAEGYSVSREKKESFPLTVTSAQKNPTAFYLCASSMGDRVNTEAFFGQGTRLTVV.

This rearrangement joins TRBV19 to TRBJ1-1, with a possible D match to TRBD1 (5 bases). V lost 10 bases and J lost 2, with 14 bases in between. This CDR3 has 13 amino acids. Germline values: CDR1 LNHDA, CDR2 SQIVND (reference sequence). The CDR3 DNA reads TGTGCCACCACTCTAGGGACTAACACTGAAGCTTTCTTT. Protein: CATTLGTNTEAFF.

The CDR3 DNA is TGTGCCAGTAGTCACGGACTTCAGTACGAGCAGTACTTC. This gives the protein CASSHGLQYEQYF. J is TRBJ2-5 and V is TRBV19, with a possible D match to TRBD2 (5 bases). Near its end, the DNA agrees better with TRBJ2-7, so the J call may be wrong. Germline CDR1 and CDR2: LNHDA and SQIVND (reference sequence). The CDR3 covers 13 residues.

The J gene is TRBJ1-6, the V gene TRBV7-9; D is possibly TRBD1 (5 bases). The CDR3 contains 13 residues. Trimming shortened V by 4 bases and J by 9 bases, and 10 bases separated the two germline ends. The germline gives CDR1 SEHNR, CDR2 FQNEAQ (reference sequence). This CDR3 reads CASSYGGGSPLHF. The CDR3 DNA follows: TGTGCCAGCAGCTACGGGGGGGGTTCACCCCTCCACTTT.

The CDR3 DNA sequence: TGTGCCAGCAGCGGCCCTGGCGGGGCTGGCACCGGGGAGCTGTTTTTT. This codes for CASSGPGGAGTGELFF. The chain joins TRBV11-2 to TRBJ2-2; TRBD2 might be the D (6 bases). This CDR3 is built from 16 residues. CDR1 is SGHAT and CDR2 is FQNNGV in the germline V gene. With 5 bases removed from V and 4 bases from J, the gap between germline ends came to 17 bases.

The chain uses TRBV28 and TRBJ2-4; 7 nucleotides align to TRBD2. Germline V CDR1 and CDR2: MDHEN, SYDVKM. The CDR3 sequence is 15 residues long. V was pared by 7 bases and J by 9 bases, with 15 bases of the junction left unmatched. The CDR3 DNA reads TGTGCCAGCAATGGGAGGGTTCGGCCAGGGAGCATTCAGTACTTC. The encoded protein is CASNGRVRPGSIQYF. The full variable domain, rest sourced from reference TRBV28 and TRBJ2-4, is DVKVTQSSRYLVKRTGEKVFLECVQDMDHENMFWYRQDPGLGLRLIYFSYDVKMKEKGDIPEGYSVSREKKERFSLILESASTNQTSMYLCASNGRVRPGSIQYFGAGTRLSVL.

This CDR3 is CASSPATGQPQHF. In DNA, the CDR3 is TGCGCCAGCAGCCCGGCCACGGGTCAGCCCCAGCATTTT. The rearrangement links TRBV5-1 to TRBJ1-5; D is unresolved. Trimming removed 4 bases from V and 6 bases from J, with 11 bases in between. Germline V CDR1 and CDR2: SGHRS, YFSETQ. This CDR3 is 13 amino acids long.

The CDR3 region is CASSLGDSQNQPQHF. The CDR3 coding sequence is TGCGCCAGCAGCTTGGGAGACAGCCAGAATCAGCCCCAGCATTTT. This chain uses TRBV5-1 with TRBJ1-5; D may be TRBD1 (5 bases). V was clipped by 0 bases and J by 4 bases, with 11 bases between them. Germline CDR1 SGHRS, CDR2 YFSETQ. CDR3 size: 15 residues.